These 32 T cell receptor beta chains originate from one sample sequenced in a study of T cell responses to AZD1222 COVID-19 vaccine. Produced via immunoSEQ multiplex PCR; TCRdb's table is partial and in-frame only. Here the sample spans about 86,000 clones, 89% being singletons. Material: peripheral blood, obtained 28 days after the second AZD1222 dose. The receptors here all came from an adult who received the AZD1222 COVID-19 vaccine.

The chain has TRBV19 and TRBJ1-2; weak D call: TRBD1 (5 bases). Trimming pared 1 base from V and 6 bases from J, leaving 27 bases between. CDR3 length: 19 amino acids. Per the germline V gene, CDR1 is LNHDA and CDR2 is SQIVND (reference sequence). The CDR3 spells CASSIGFIVLRTVGDGYTF. DNA of the CDR3: TGTGCCAGTAGTATAGGGTTTATCGTTCTCAGAACAGTAGGGGATGGCTACACCTTC.

The rearrangement joins TRBV30 to TRBJ2-3; 8 nucleotides align to TRBD2. CDR3 length equals 15 residues. Germline assignment: CDR1 GTSNPN and CDR2 SVGIG (reference sequence). V lost 1 base, J lost 5 bases, and 8 bases stayed unmatched. The CDR3 region has the DNA TGTGCCTGGAGTGCGACGGGGGGGCCCGGAGATACGCAGTATTTT. This sequence encodes CAWSATGGPGDTQYF.

The V gene is TRBV27, the J gene TRBJ1-5; D is ambiguous. The CDR3 spans 17 residues. The germline CDR1 and CDR2 sequences are MNHEY and SMNVEV (reference sequence). The germline V and J ends were trimmed by 0 bases and 0 bases, with 12 bases remaining between them. CDR3 in amino acids: CASSLSGGLASNQPQHF. CDR3 in DNA: TGTGCCAGCAGTTTATCGGGAGGGCTTGCTAGCAATCAGCCCCAGCATTTT.

This rearrangement joins TRBV5-1 to TRBJ2-2; D may be TRBD2 (5 bases). CDR1 and CDR2 (germline): SGHRS, YFSETQ. The CDR3 sequence is 16 residues long. Trimming removed 0 bases from V and 5 bases from J, with 14 bases in between. The CDR3 sequence: CASSLAWTLVTGELFF. CDR3 coding DNA: TGCGCCAGCAGCTTGGCATGGACTCTAGTAACCGGGGAGCTGTTTTTT.

The chain employs TRBV5-1 and TRBJ2-3; the D is unclear. This CDR3 spans 11 amino acids. The V end was cut by 0 bases, the J end by 11 bases, with 7 bases between. Germline loops: CDR1 SGHRS, CDR2 YFSETQ. This chain's CDR3 is CASSLANEQYF. For the CDR3, the DNA is TGCGCCAGCAGCTTGGCCAATGAGCAGTATTTT.

The chain carries TRBV3-1 (or the pseudogene TRBV3-2) and TRBJ1-2; the match to TRBD1 covers 8 bases. CDR1 LGHDT and CDR2 YNNKEL come from the germline V gene (reference sequence). J was trimmed by 4 bases and V by 0 bases; bases with no gene match: 10. The CDR3 spans 17 residues. The CDR3 loop is CASSQDPDRGYFYGYTF. In DNA form, the CDR3 reads TGTGCCAGCAGCCAAGATCCCGACAGGGGATATTTCTATGGCTACACCTTC.

The chain combines TRBV27 with TRBJ2-5; TRBD1 agrees at 8 bases. The CDR3 is 15 residues long. Per germline, CDR1 MNHEY and CDR2 SMNVEV (reference sequence). V lost 2 bases, J lost 4 bases, and 6 bases stayed unmatched. The CDR3 protein is CASSLSQGAGETQYF. The DNA of the CDR3 is TGTGCCAGCAGTTTAAGCCAGGGGGCTGGAGAGACCCAGTACTTC.

In this sample, this clone turned up once. The chain joins TRBV6-6 to TRBJ2-7, with a tentative D call TRBD1 (6 bases). CDR1 and CDR2 from the germline V gene are MNHNY and SVGAGI (reference sequence). V lost 5 bases and J 3 bases, leaving 11 bases between the germline ends. The CDR3 runs to 13 residues. The CDR3: CASSQRTDYEQYV. The CDR3 region has the DNA TGTGCCAGCAGTCAACGGACAGACTACGAGCAGTACGTC.

V is TRBV7-6 and J is TRBJ2-1; a weak D match, TRBD2 (6 bases). Per the germline V gene, CDR1 is SGHVS and CDR2 is FNYEAQ. The CDR3 covers 15 residues. With 1 base removed from V and 9 bases from J, the gap between germline ends came to 16 bases. The CDR3 sequence is CASSLEAVRGSEQFF. Here the CDR3 DNA reads TGTGCCAGCAGCTTAGAGGCGGTGCGGGGTAGTGAGCAGTTCTTC.

This chain joins TRBV9 and TRBJ1-3, with D perhaps matching TRBD1 (5 bases). Germline CDR1 and CDR2: SGDLS and YYNGEE. Trimming cost V 4 bases and J 4 bases, with 24 bases left between them. This CDR3 is 18 amino acids long. The CDR3 is CASSPHPRVDISGNTIYF. The CDR3 nucleotides are TGTGCCAGCAGCCCCCATCCTCGGGTGGACATTTCAGGAAACACCATATATTTT.

This clone is termed large. V usage is TRBV4-3 and J usage is TRBJ2-3; no firm D call. Germline CDR1 and CDR2: LGHNA and YSLEER. The V and J ends lost 0 bases and 7 bases respectively, with 17 bases between them. The CDR3 has 16 residues. CDR3 sequence (DNA): TGCGCCAGCAGCCAAGATGGGGTAGGGTTGATGAATACGCAGTATTTT. Protein sequence: CASSQDGVGLMNTQYF.

This clone was found a few times. This chain uses TRBV4-2 with TRBJ1-1, with D unclear. There are 16 residues in the CDR3. Germline V CDR1 and CDR2: LGHNA, YNFKEQ. Trimming stripped 0 bases from V and 4 bases from J, with 15 bases between. The CDR3 protein is CASSQDPRGLATEAFF. In nucleotides, the CDR3 is TGTGCCAGCAGCCAAGATCCTAGAGGGCTCGCCACTGAAGCTTTCTTT.

CDR3 residues: CASSSQDYGYTF. The CDR3 bases are TGTGCCAGCAGCTCGCAGGACTATGGCTACACCTTC. J is TRBJ1-2 and V is TRBV11-2; D gene unclear. The CDR3 is 12 residues long. The V end was cut by 4 bases, the J end by 3 bases, with 6 bases between. CDR1 is SGHAT and CDR2 is FQNNGV in the germline V gene. Complete variable domain (other parts from reference TRBV11-2 and TRBJ1-2): EAGVAQSPRYKIIEKRQSVAFWCNPISGHATLYWYQQILGQGPKLLIQFQNNGVVDDSQLPKDRFSAERLKGVDSTLKIQPAKLEDSAVYLCASSSQDYGYTFGSGTRLTVV.

The V gene is TRBV10-1, the J gene TRBJ2-1, with 8 bases fitting TRBD2. V shed 4 bases and J 5 bases; nucleotides not matched to a gene: 4. CDR1 is WNHNN and CDR2 is SYGVQD in the germline V gene (reference sequence). The CDR3 sequence is 14 residues long. CDR3 sequence reads: CASSVGTRNNEQFF. In DNA, the CDR3 is TGCGCCAGCAGTGTAGGGACTAGAAACAATGAGCAGTTCTTC.

The chain combines TRBV13 with TRBJ2-1, with no clear D. The V end was cut by 1 base, the J end by 3 bases, with 19 bases between. CDR3 length equals 18 residues. From germline, CDR1 is PRHDT and CDR2 FYEKMQ (reference sequence). The CDR3 DNA follows: TGTGCCAGCAGCTTAGCCGCCCTGGGTCCTTTCAACTACAATGAGCAGTTCTTC. This encodes CASSLAALGPFNYNEQFF. The full variable domain, in which reference TRBV13 and TRBJ2-1 provide the parts outside the CDR3, is AAGVIQSPRHLIKEKRETATLKCYPIPRHDTVYWYQQGPGQDPQFLISFYEKMQSDKGSIPDRFSAQQFSDYHSELNMSSLELGDSALYFCASSLAALGPFNYNEQFFGPGTRLTVL.

This sequence joins TRBV3-1 (or the pseudogene TRBV3-2) and TRBJ2-5, with D unclear. The CDR3 length is 15 residues. Germline loops: CDR1 LGHDT, CDR2 YNNKEL (reference sequence). V lost 4 bases, J lost 2 bases, and 14 bases lay in between. CDR3 sequence (DNA): TGTGCCAGCAGCCTGTCAGTTACGGTTCAAGAGACCCAGTACTTC. As protein: CASSLSVTVQETQYF.

The V gene is TRBV7-9, the J gene TRBJ2-3; TRBD1 is a possible D gene (6 bases). This CDR3 spans 14 amino acids. CDR1 is SEHNR, CDR2 FQNEAQ, per germline (reference sequence). V lost 5 bases to trimming and J lost 2 bases, with 11 bases between them. This chain's CDR3 is CASSPRQDTDTQYF. CDR3 nucleotides: TGTGCCAGCAGCCCCCGACAGGACACAGATACGCAGTATTTT.

The V gene is TRBV27, the J gene TRBJ1-5; no clear D gene. The CDR3 sequence is 14 residues long. Between the trimmed V and J ends, which lost 3 bases and 0 bases, there was a span of 6 bases. Per germline, CDR1 MNHEY and CDR2 SMNVEV (reference sequence). In DNA, the CDR3 is TGTGCCAGCAGTTTGCGGAATAGCAATCAGCCCCAGCATTTT. Its translation is CASSLRNSNQPQHF.

The chain recombines TRBV25-1 with TRBJ2-1; the D is unclear. This CDR3 region has 14 residues. Germline CDR1 MGHDK, CDR2 SYGVNS. The V end lost 3 bases, the J end lost 3 bases, and 9 bases lay between the germline ends. The CDR3 nucleotides are TGTGCCAGCAGTGATCTGGGCAACTACAATGAGCAGTTCTTC. Its protein product is CASSDLGNYNEQFF. Based on the CDR3 plus reference TRBV25-1 and TRBJ2-1, the full variable domain is EADIYQTPRYLVIGTGKKITLECSQTMGHDKMYWYQQDPGMELHLIHYSYGVNSTEKGDLSSESTVSRIRTEHFPLTLESARPSHTSQYLCASSDLGNYNEQFFGPGTRLTVL.

This chain connects TRBV4-1 to TRBJ1-5; 10 bases align to TRBD1. J was trimmed by 1 base and V by 2 bases; bases with no gene match: 8. The CDR3 contains 18 residues. CDR1 and CDR2 (germline): MGHRA, YSYEKL. This CDR3 is CASSQQSDRGQSNQPQHF. The CDR3 nucleotides read TGCGCCAGCAGCCAACAGTCCGACAGGGGGCAGAGCAATCAGCCCCAGCATTTT.

The gene calls are TRBV25-1 and TRBJ2-3; D is unresolved. Germline V gene sequence: CDR1 MGHDK, CDR2 SYGVNS. The length of the CDR3 is 12 residues. Trimming took off 7 bases at V and 6 bases at J, with 11 bases between the two ends. The CDR3 nucleotides read TGTGCCAGCATCGGGCTTGGGGATACGCAGTATTTT. This sequence encodes CASIGLGDTQYF.

This chain joins TRBV5-1 and TRBJ2-7; no definite D call. Deletions cut 0 bases from V and 0 bases from J, with 10 bases between. Germline V CDR1 and CDR2: SGHRS, YFSETQ. The CDR3 extends over 15 amino acids. Written as DNA, the CDR3 is TGCGCCAGCAGCTTGGGTGGAGAGAGCTCCTACGAGCAGTACGTC. This translates into CASSLGGESSYEQYV.

The chain combines TRBV5-5 with TRBJ2-3; TRBD2 matches 10 bases. V lost 4 bases and J lost 10; bases outside the gene matches: 12. The CDR3 runs to 15 residues. In germline, CDR1 is SGHKS, CDR2 YYEKEE (reference sequence). CDR3 DNA: TGTGCCAGCAGCATAGCGGGGGGTGACCCCGGGTCGCAGTATTTT. Amino acids: CASSIAGGDPGSQYF. The variable domain in full, with the rest retrieved from reference TRBV5-5 and TRBJ2-3, is DAGVTQSPTHLIKTRGQQVTLRCSPISGHKSVSWYQQVLGQGPQFIFQYYEKEERGRGNFPDRFSARQFPNYSSELNVNALLLGDSALYLCASSIAGGDPGSQYFGPGTRLTVL.

The chain joins TRBV21-1 to TRBJ1-2; TRBD1 is the table's D call and was not checked against the DNA. TRBV21-1 is shown as a pseudogene. This CDR3 has 17 residues. CDR3 nucleotide sequence: TGTGCCAGCAGCAACGATGGACAGGTCCGGACTAACTATGGCTACACCTTC. Its translation: CASSNDGQVRTNYGYTF.

The V and J genes are TRBV9 and TRBJ1-6; D is unresolved. There are 15 residues in the CDR3. Germline CDR1 reads SGDLS; CDR2 reads YYNGEE. V was pared by 0 bases and J by 4 bases, with 8 bases between. This CDR3 is CASSVEGVYNSPLHF. Written as DNA, the CDR3 is TGTGCCAGCAGCGTAGAGGGAGTATATAATTCACCCCTCCACTTT.

The chain combines TRBV25-1 with TRBJ2-6, with 8 positions matching TRBD2. Germline CDR1 and CDR2: MGHDK and SYGVNS. V shed 1 base and J 2 bases; nucleotides not matched to a gene: 4. The CDR3 contains 17 residues. The CDR3 sequence: CASSELGGGTGANVLTF. The CDR3 DNA reads as TGTGCCAGCAGTGAATTGGGCGGGGGGACTGGGGCCAACGTCCTGACTTTC.

The rearrangement joins TRBV28 to TRBJ2-2; D unclear. Germline V gene lookup returns CDR1 MDHEN and CDR2 SYDVKM. This CDR3 is built from 14 residues. CDR3 in DNA: TGTGCGAGCGACGGAGAACTTAACACCGGGGAGCTGTTTTTT. It specifies CASDGELNTGELFF. Variable domain in full (rest from reference TRBV28 and TRBJ2-2): DVKVTQSSRYLVKRTGEKVFLECVQDMDHENMFWYRQDPGLGLRLIYFSYDVKMKEKGDIPEGYSVSREKKERFSLILESASTNQTSMYLCASDGELNTGELFFGEGSRLTVL.

The rearrangement joins TRBV21-1 to TRBJ2-5; the table's D call, TRBD2, was not checked against the DNA. TRBV21-1 is listed as a pseudogene. CDR3 size: 14 residues. Here the CDR3 reads CASTSGGRQETQYF. Written as DNA, the CDR3 is TGTGCCAGCACCTCGGGGGGGCGCCAAGAGACCCAGTACTTC.

The genes are TRBV5-5 and TRBJ1-5, with D possibly matching TRBD1 (6 bases). Germline V CDR1 and CDR2: SGHKS, YYEKEE (reference sequence). V lost 4 bases, J lost 1 base, and 9 bases lay in between. The length of the CDR3 is 14 residues. DNA of the CDR3: TGTGCCAGCAGCAGGGGACAAAGCAATCAGCCCCAGCATTTT. Encoded protein: CASSRGQSNQPQHF.

The genes are TRBV19 and TRBJ1-2, with 7 bases aligning to TRBD1. CDR1 LNHDA and CDR2 SQIVND come from the germline V gene (reference sequence). The trim removed 7 bases at V and 2 bases at J, leaving 10 bases unmatched. The CDR3 consists of 15 residues. The CDR3 DNA reads TGTGCCAGTACCAATCCACCGACAGGGAACTATGGCTACACCTTC. Translation: CASTNPPTGNYGYTF.

The rearrangement joins TRBV6-2 or TRBV6-3 to TRBJ1-5, with D perhaps TRBD1 (5 bases). Trimming stripped 4 bases from V and 1 base from J, with 8 bases between. Germline V gene sequence: CDR1 MNHEY, CDR2 SVGEGT. The CDR3 length is 14 residues. The CDR3 coding sequence is TGTGCCAGCAGTTCCCGGGACAGCAATCAGCCCCAGCATTTT. Translating gives CASSSRDSNQPQHF.

The rearrangement joins TRBV5-1 to TRBJ2-2; maybe TRBD2 (5 bases). The CDR3 has 18 amino acids. Germline CDR1 reads SGHRS; CDR2 reads YFSETQ. The V end lost 4 bases, the J end lost 0 bases, and 19 bases lay between the germline ends. In DNA, the CDR3 is TGCGCCAGCAGCCTCGAATACGACGGACTCCCGAACACCGGGGAGCTGTTTTTT. This gives the protein CASSLEYDGLPNTGELFF. Together with reference TRBV5-1 and TRBJ2-2, the CDR3 gives the full variable domain: KAGVTQTPRYLIKTRGQQVTLSCSPISGHRSVSWYQQTPGQGLQFLFEYFSETQRNKGNFPGRFSGRQFSNSRSEMNVSTLELGDSALYLCASSLEYDGLPNTGELFFGEGSRLTVL.